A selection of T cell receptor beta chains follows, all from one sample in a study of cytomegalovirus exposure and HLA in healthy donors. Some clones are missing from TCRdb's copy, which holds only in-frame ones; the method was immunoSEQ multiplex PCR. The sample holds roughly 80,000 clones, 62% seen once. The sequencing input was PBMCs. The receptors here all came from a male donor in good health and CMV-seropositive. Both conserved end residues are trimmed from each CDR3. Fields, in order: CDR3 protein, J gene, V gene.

SATGTGGSETQY,TRBJ2-5,TRBV29-1
ASSMGLAGGSDTQY,TRBJ2-3,TRBV7-9
ATSREGPREQY,TRBJ2-7,TRBV15
ASSAILAEQF,TRBJ2-1,TRBV6-1
ASSQAPTGSYEQY,TRBJ2-7,TRBV4-2
ASSLDRGHGYT,TRBJ1-2,TRBV28
ATSRVGQGIQY,TRBJ2-4,TRBV15
ASSLGQGVGPQH,TRBJ1-5,TRBV5-1
ASSQDGGNGYP,TRBJ1-2,TRBV4-2
ASSPLRLAEIYNEQF,TRBJ2-1,TRBV4-3
ASSSGGPGSNQPQH,TRBJ1-5,TRBV7-9
ASSSGWEPQH,TRBJ1-5,TRBV27
ACRRGGAVYEQY,TRBJ2-7,TRBV30
SVVYVVGSDYNEQF,TRBJ2-1,TRBV29-1
ASSLASVQETQY,TRBJ2-5,TRBV5-8
ASSLVAGIGEAF,TRBJ1-1,TRBV27
ASSLEGLQGGYT,TRBJ1-2,TRBV7-9
ASSLVSGGTYEQY,TRBJ2-7,TRBV11-2
ASSSGDLATRYDEQF,TRBJ2-1,TRBV7-3
ASRNEKLF,TRBJ1-4,TRBV27
ASSLREGNTIY,TRBJ1-3,TRBV7-9
ASSLPGSGGNQPQH,TRBJ1-5,TRBV28
ASTFSGSRSNQPQH,TRBJ1-5,TRBV28
ASSFGSGEGQPQH,TRBJ1-5,TRBV5-1
ASSEGAARGTVNQPQH,TRBJ1-5,TRBV6-1
ASSFRTGPTGELF,TRBJ2-2,TRBV27
ASSLGTTTDTQY,TRBJ2-3,TRBV11-3
ASNPPPGQKNTEAF,TRBJ1-1,TRBV6-6
ASSLSGVSGYT,TRBJ1-2,TRBV27
AWSWDRVNEKLF,TRBJ1-4,TRBV30
ASSPPPGLGHQPQH,TRBJ1-5,TRBV18
ASSQRTGGKDEQY,TRBJ2-7,TRBV5-4
ASSLEAGGGGYT,TRBJ1-2,TRBV7-2
ASRITGTGYGYT,TRBJ1-2,TRBV28
ASSLRGNQPQH,TRBJ1-5,TRBV27
ASSYSRDIGNTIY,TRBJ1-3,TRBV6-6
ASTLQGARTEAF,TRBJ1-1,TRBV19
ASSPSSVLQETQY,TRBJ2-5,TRBV7-7
ASSNRQGLETQY,TRBJ2-5,TRBV5-8
ASSPRDRGPYNEQF,TRBJ2-1,TRBV27
ASSDRVQPQH,TRBJ1-5,TRBV28
ASSQGSDFQF,TRBJ2-1,TRBV4-2
ASSLQGAIYEQY,TRBJ2-7,TRBV28
ASSSTSGSSGEQF,TRBJ2-1,TRBV7-3